The 26 T cell receptor beta chains listed next were all sequenced from one sample in a study of cytomegalovirus exposure and HLA in healthy donors. The data were produced by immunoSEQ multiplex PCR, yet TCRdb's version contains in-frame clones alone and is incomplete. The repertoire consists of 250,000 to 300,000 clones, with about 86% occurring once and the leading ten covering approximately 1%. The source material was PBMCs. These receptors all stem from a young woman in good health and CMV-seronegative.

The J gene is TRBJ2-5, the V gene TRBV7-3, with TRBD1 matching over 8 bases. The CDR3 spans 13 residues. Per the germline V gene, CDR1 is SGHTA and CDR2 is FQGTGA. J gave up 6 bases and V 4 bases, and 4 bases lay outside the gene matches. CDR3 in DNA: TGTGCCAGCAGCTCGACAGGGGTGAAGACCCAGTACTTC. Encoded protein: CASSSTGVKTQYF.

The gene calls are TRBV18 and TRBJ2-7; possibly TRBD2 for D (6 bases). The CDR3 has 18 residues. Germline V gene lookup returns CDR1 KGHSH and CDR2 LQKENI. The V and J ends lost 0 bases and 3 bases respectively, with 21 bases between them. The CDR3 nucleotides are TGTGCCAGCTCACCACCGTATTCCGGCAAAGGCGGGGTCTACGAGCAGTACTTC. Its protein is CASSPPYSGKGGVYEQYF. The full variable domain, with the rest looked up from reference TRBV18 and TRBJ2-7, is NAGVMQNPRHLVRRRGQEARLRCSPMKGHSHVYWYRQLPEEGLKFMVYLQKENIIDESGMPKERFSAEFPKEGPSILRIQQVVRGDSAAYFCASSPPYSGKGGVYEQYFGPGTRLTVT.

The genes are TRBV7-9 and TRBJ1-1; TRBD1 is a possible D gene (5 bases). V was shortened by 5 bases and J by 3 bases, with 13 bases between the two germline ends. The germline gives CDR1 SEHNR, CDR2 FQNEAQ (reference sequence). This CDR3 spans 14 amino acids. The CDR3 protein is CASSPGGVDTEAFF. In nucleotides, the CDR3 is TGTGCCAGCAGCCCAGGAGGGGTGGACACTGAAGCTTTCTTT.

The J gene is TRBJ1-5, the V gene TRBV28, with a weak D call TRBD1 (6 bases). Trimming pared 5 bases from V and 10 bases from J, leaving 15 bases between. CDR1 MDHEN and CDR2 SYDVKM come from the germline V gene. This CDR3 has 13 amino acids. The CDR3 region is CASSPPHRDPQHF. The CDR3 region has the DNA TGTGCCAGCAGTCCCCCGCACAGGGATCCCCAGCATTTT.

The gene calls are TRBV5-1 and TRBJ2-7; 8 nucleotides match TRBD2. The CDR3 extends over 17 amino acids. With V trimmed by 9 bases and J by 1 base, 18 bases remained unmatched. The germline V gene has CDR1 SGHRS and CDR2 YFSETQ. As DNA, the CDR3 is TGCGCCACCAAGATGAGCCCGAGCGGGAGTTTTTCCTACGAGCAGTACTTC. It specifies CATKMSPSGSFSYEQYF.

The chain couples TRBV6-4 to TRBJ2-6, with 7 bases lining up with TRBD2. The germline gives CDR1 MRHNA, CDR2 SNTAGT. The CDR3 runs 14 residues. The V gene end was trimmed by 9 bases and the J gene end by 4 bases; junction bases not matched to a gene: 6. The CDR3 sequence is CASSRGDGANVLTF. CDR3 nucleotides: TGTGCCAGTTCCCGGGGGGACGGGGCCAACGTCCTGACTTTC.

This clone was picked up one time. The CDR3 coding sequence is TGTGCCTGGAGTGAGGGACAGGGAGGTCAGCCCCAGCATTTT. Translation gives CAWSEGQGGQPQHF. The genes are TRBV30 and TRBJ1-5; 9 positions match TRBD1. The CDR3 extends over 14 amino acids. J gave up 6 bases and V 1 base, and 4 bases lay outside the gene matches. Germline lookup yields CDR1 GTSNPN and CDR2 SVGIG (reference sequence).

The chain carries TRBV19 and TRBJ1-4, with a tentative D call TRBD1 (5 bases). The CDR3 is 14 amino acids. CDR1 and CDR2 from the germline V gene are LNHDA and SQIVND (reference sequence). V was pared by 7 bases and J by 8 bases, with 17 bases between. The CDR3 coding sequence is TGTGCCAGTACGGGGGAAGGGAAAATGGAAAAACTGTTTTTT. Amino acids: CASTGEGKMEKLFF.

A few counts support this clone. The rearrangement links TRBV20-1 to TRBJ2-7; the D is unclear. The CDR3 covers 11 residues. Germline-derived CDR1 and CDR2 are DFQATT and SNEGSKA (reference sequence). The CDR3 loop reads CVPTSPYEQYF. The CDR3 DNA reads as TGCGTACCGACATCACCCTACGAGCAGTACTTC.

The genes are TRBV28 and TRBJ1-1; no firm D call. The germline CDR1 and CDR2 sequences are MDHEN and SYDVKM. The V and J ends lost 6 bases and 11 bases respectively, with 16 bases between them. CDR3 length equals 12 residues. The CDR3 DNA sequence: TGTGCCAGCAGCCTGGGCTGGGTTGGTGCTTTCTTT. Protein sequence: CASSLGWVGAFF.

The CDR3 reads CASSLGTGGEYGYTF. In DNA, the CDR3 is TGTGCCAGCAGCTTGGGGACAGGGGGCGAGTATGGCTACACCTTC. The chain has TRBV7-9 and TRBJ1-2; 12 nucleotides match TRBD1. Germline lookup yields CDR1 SEHNR and CDR2 FQNEAQ (reference sequence). CDR3 length equals 15 residues. The junction had 4 bases not matched to a gene; V was cut back by 3 bases and J by 5 bases.

V gene TRBV5-5 combines with J gene TRBJ1-5; 8 nucleotides agree with TRBD1. CDR1 and CDR2 from the germline V gene are SGHKS and YYEKEE (reference sequence). The V segment lost 4 bases and the J segment 5 bases; nucleotides outside the gene matches: 14. CDR3 length: 17 residues. The CDR3 nucleotides are TGTGCCAGCAGCCCTAACCCCTGGGGACAGGCCTATCAGCCCCAGCATTTT. Protein: CASSPNPWGQAYQPQHF.

The genes are TRBV9 and TRBJ2-2; TRBD1 is a possible D gene (6 bases). The V gene's germline CDR1 is SGDLS and CDR2 YYNGEE. There are 15 residues in the CDR3. V was clipped by 3 bases and J by 3 bases, with 12 bases between them. The CDR3 DNA is TGTGCCAGCAGCGCGACAGGAGATGACACCGGGGAGCTGTTTTTT. Its translation is CASSATGDDTGELFF.

The rearrangement uses TRBV30 and TRBJ2-7, with a tentative D call TRBD1 (5 bases). Per the germline V gene, CDR1 is GTSNPN and CDR2 is SVGIG (reference sequence). The length of the CDR3 is 13 residues. The V and J ends lost 0 bases and 4 bases respectively, with 10 bases between them. This chain's CDR3 is CAWSVRGLYEQYF. CDR3 nucleotides: TGTGCCTGGAGTGTAAGGGGATTGTACGAGCAGTACTTC.

J is TRBJ2-7 and V is TRBV2; 10 nucleotides match TRBD1. The germline V gene has CDR1 SNHLY and CDR2 FYNNEI. This CDR3 region has 15 residues. V dropped 6 bases and J dropped 4; count of bases not matched to a gene: 9. CDR3 sequence (DNA): TGTGCCAGCAGCCCACCGGGACAGGGGTTTTACGAGCAGTACTTC. It yields the protein CASSPPGQGFYEQYF.

This sequence joins TRBV28 and TRBJ1-4, with TRBD1 matching 8 bases. Germline loops: CDR1 MDHEN, CDR2 SYDVKM. There are 17 residues in the CDR3. V was pared by 1 base and J by 5 bases, with 9 bases of the junction left unmatched. The CDR3 spells CASSLSGQGQENEKLFF. Here the CDR3 DNA reads TGTGCCAGCAGTTTATCCGGACAGGGACAAGAAAATGAAAAACTGTTTTTT.

The chain joins TRBV28 to TRBJ2-2, with 9 bases lining up with TRBD1. Trimming cost V 3 bases and J 2 bases; bases outside gene matches: 7. The CDR3 has 17 residues. CDR1 and CDR2 (germline): MDHEN, SYDVKM. CDR3 sequence (DNA): TGTGCCAGCAGTTTCTCCCCGACAGGGGGAAACACCGGGGAGCTGTTTTTT. Encoded protein: CASSFSPTGGNTGELFF.

The rearrangement links TRBV27 to TRBJ1-5; D may be TRBD1 (5 bases). The CDR3 covers 14 residues. Trimming removed 4 bases at V and 0 bases at J, with 7 bases between. Per the germline V gene, CDR1 is MNHEY and CDR2 is SMNVEV (reference sequence). CDR3 in amino acids: CASSSGLSNQPQHF. Written as DNA, the CDR3 is TGTGCCAGCAGTTCAGGGCTTAGCAATCAGCCCCAGCATTTT.

The chain employs TRBV10-3 and TRBJ2-5; TRBD1 might be the D (5 bases). Matching the DNA end better, TRBJ2-7 makes the J call doubtful. The CDR3 extends over 14 amino acids. The germline V gene has CDR1 ENHRY and CDR2 SYGVKD. The CDR3 protein is CAISEGQGSYEQYF. CDR3 nucleotide sequence: TGTGCCATCAGTGAAGGTCAGGGCTCCTACGAGCAGTACTTC.

This clone was observed a few times. V is TRBV28 and J is TRBJ1-1; D remains ambiguous. Germline V gene lookup returns CDR1 MDHEN and CDR2 SYDVKM. Trimming took 3 bases from V and 1 from J, leaving 12 bases between them. The CDR3 runs to 15 residues. In nucleotides, the CDR3 is TGTGCCAGCAGTTTGGCTGGGCAGAGGAACACTGAAGCTTTCTTT. This encodes CASSLAGQRNTEAFF. The full variable domain, completed using reference TRBV28 and TRBJ1-1, is DVKVTQSSRYLVKRTGEKVFLECVQDMDHENMFWYRQDPGLGLRLIYFSYDVKMKEKGDIPEGYSVSREKKERFSLILESASTNQTSMYLCASSLAGQRNTEAFFGQGTRLTVV.

The chain recombines TRBV4-1 with TRBJ1-1; D not certain. This CDR3 has 14 amino acids. The ends were cut back, 1 base at V and 1 base at J, with 7 bases in the middle. In germline, CDR1 is MGHRA, CDR2 YSYEKL. The CDR3 DNA is TGCGCCAGCAGCCAAGGACTGGCGAACACTGAAGCTTTCTTT. Amino acids: CASSQGLANTEAFF.

The CDR3 DNA reads TGTGCCAGCAGCCAAGCCTCACGACTAGCGGGAGCAAACGAGCAGTACTTC. Translation: CASSQASRLAGANEQYF. The chain joins TRBV4-2 to TRBJ2-7, with 12 bases identical to TRBD2. V lost 1 base, J lost 5 bases, and 9 bases stayed unmatched. This CDR3 region has 17 residues. Per the germline V gene, CDR1 is LGHNA and CDR2 is YNFKEQ.

Here the CDR3 DNA reads TGTGCCAGCTCCTCTGGGACTAGCGGGATCGGGGAGCTGTTTTTT. Protein sequence: CASSSGTSGIGELFF. The genes are TRBV6-1 and TRBJ2-2; 13 nucleotides match TRBD2. The length of the CDR3 is 15 residues. CDR1 is MNHNS, CDR2 SASEGT, per germline. V lost 8 bases and J lost 7; bases outside the gene matches: 7.

The V call is TRBV9, the J call TRBJ2-5, with TRBD2 matching over 10 bases. The length of the CDR3 is 15 residues. V lost 0 bases, J lost 4 bases, and 3 bases stayed unmatched. CDR1 and CDR2 from the germline V gene are SGDLS and YYNGEE. This chain's CDR3 is CASSVAGTSAETQYF. Here the CDR3 DNA reads TGTGCCAGCAGCGTAGCTGGGACTAGCGCAGAGACCCAGTACTTC.

V and J are TRBV20-1 and TRBJ2-1, with D hard to call. The CDR3 consists of 10 residues. V lost 3 bases and J 10 bases, leaving 7 bases between the germline ends. Germline assignment: CDR1 DFQATT and CDR2 SNEGSKA (reference sequence). The CDR3 loop is CSASSEEQFF. Written as DNA, the CDR3 is TGCAGTGCTAGTTCTGAGGAGCAGTTCTTC.

This chain connects TRBV5-6 to TRBJ1-6; D gene ambiguous. The germline CDR1 and CDR2 sequences are SGHDT and YYEEEE. The CDR3 consists of 15 residues. V lost 1 base and J 6 bases, leaving 11 bases between the germline ends. The CDR3 protein is CASSLQGRGNSPLHF. CDR3 bases: TGTGCCAGCAGCTTGCAAGGACGGGGTAATTCACCCCTCCACTTT.